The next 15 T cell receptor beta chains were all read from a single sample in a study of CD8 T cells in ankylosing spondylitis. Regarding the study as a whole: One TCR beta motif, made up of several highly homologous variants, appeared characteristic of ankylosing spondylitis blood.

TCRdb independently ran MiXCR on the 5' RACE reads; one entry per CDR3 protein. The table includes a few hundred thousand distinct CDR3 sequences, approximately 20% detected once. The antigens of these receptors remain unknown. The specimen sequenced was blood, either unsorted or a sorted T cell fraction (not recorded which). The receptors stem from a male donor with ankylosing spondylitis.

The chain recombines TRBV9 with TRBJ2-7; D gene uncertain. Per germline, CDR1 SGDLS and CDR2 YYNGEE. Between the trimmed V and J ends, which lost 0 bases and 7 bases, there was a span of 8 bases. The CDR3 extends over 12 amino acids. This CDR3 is CASSVGDREQYF. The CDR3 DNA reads TGTGCCAGCAGCGTAGGAGATCGTGAGCAGTACTTC.

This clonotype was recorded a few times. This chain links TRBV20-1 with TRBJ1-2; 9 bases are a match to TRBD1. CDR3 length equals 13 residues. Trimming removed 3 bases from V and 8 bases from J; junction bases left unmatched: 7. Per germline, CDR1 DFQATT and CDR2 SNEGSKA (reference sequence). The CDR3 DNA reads TGCAGTGCTAGCCTACAGGGGGCTGTGGGCTACACCTTC. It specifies CSASLQGAVGYTF.

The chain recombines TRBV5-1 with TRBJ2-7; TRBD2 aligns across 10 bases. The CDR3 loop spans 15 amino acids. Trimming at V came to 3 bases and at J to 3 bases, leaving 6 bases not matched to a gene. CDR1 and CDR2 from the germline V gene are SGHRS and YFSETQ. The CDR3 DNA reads TGCGCCAGCAGCTACTCAGCGGGAGGGCTCTACGAGCAGTACTTC. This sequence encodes CASSYSAGGLYEQYF.

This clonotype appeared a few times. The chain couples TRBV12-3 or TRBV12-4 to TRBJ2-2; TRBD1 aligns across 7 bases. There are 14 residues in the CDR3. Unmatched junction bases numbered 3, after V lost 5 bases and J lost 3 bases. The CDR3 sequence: CASSRQGYTGELFF. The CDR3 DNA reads TGTGCCAGCAGTCGACAGGGATACACCGGGGAGCTGTTTTTT.

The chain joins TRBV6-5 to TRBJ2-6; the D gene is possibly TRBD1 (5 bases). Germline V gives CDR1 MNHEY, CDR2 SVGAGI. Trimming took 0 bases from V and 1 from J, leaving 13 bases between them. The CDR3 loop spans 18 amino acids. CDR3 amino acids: CASSYSSGYRSGANVLTF. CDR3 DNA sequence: TGTGCCAGCAGTTACTCCTCAGGGTACCGATCTGGGGCCAACGTCCTGACTTTC.

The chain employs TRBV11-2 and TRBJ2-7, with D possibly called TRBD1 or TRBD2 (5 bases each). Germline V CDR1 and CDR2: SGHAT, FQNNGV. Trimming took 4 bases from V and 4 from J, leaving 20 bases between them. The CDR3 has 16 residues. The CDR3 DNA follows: TGTGCCAGCAGCTCCAATAGGTGGGGGTTCTCGTACGAGCAGTACTTC. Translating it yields CASSSNRWGFSYEQYF.

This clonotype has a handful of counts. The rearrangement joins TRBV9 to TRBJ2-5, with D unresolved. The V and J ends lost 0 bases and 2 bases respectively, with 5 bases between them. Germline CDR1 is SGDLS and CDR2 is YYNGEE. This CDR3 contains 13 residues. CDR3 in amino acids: CASSVATQETQYF. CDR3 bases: TGTGCCAGCAGCGTAGCTACGCAAGAGACCCAGTACTTC.

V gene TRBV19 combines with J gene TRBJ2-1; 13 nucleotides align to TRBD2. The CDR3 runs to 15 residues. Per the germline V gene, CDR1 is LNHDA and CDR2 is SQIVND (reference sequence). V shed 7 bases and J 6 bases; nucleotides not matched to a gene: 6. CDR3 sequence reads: CASIRTSGRGNEQFF. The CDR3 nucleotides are TGTGCCAGTATCCGGACTAGCGGGAGAGGCAATGAGCAGTTCTTC.

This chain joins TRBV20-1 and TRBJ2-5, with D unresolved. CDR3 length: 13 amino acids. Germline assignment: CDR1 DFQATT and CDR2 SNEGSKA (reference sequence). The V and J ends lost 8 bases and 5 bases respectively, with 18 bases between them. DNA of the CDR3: TGCAGTTACAATAACTTCTTAGGGGAGACCCAGTACTTC. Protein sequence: CSYNNFLGETQYF.

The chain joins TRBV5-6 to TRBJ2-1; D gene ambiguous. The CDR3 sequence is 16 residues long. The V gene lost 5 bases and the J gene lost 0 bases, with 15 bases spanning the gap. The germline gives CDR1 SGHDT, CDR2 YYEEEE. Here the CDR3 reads CASSPYGPSSYNEQFF. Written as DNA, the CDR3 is TGTGCCAGCAGTCCATACGGCCCAAGCTCCTACAATGAGCAGTTCTTC.

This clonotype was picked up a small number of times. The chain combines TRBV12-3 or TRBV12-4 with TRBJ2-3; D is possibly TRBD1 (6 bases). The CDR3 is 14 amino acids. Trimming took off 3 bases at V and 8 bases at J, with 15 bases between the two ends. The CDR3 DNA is TGTGCCAGCAGTTTTGGCAGGGGAACTGGTACGCAGTATTTT. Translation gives CASSFGRGTGTQYF.

CDR3 sequence (DNA): TGTGCCAGCAGCCCCGCGGGACTAGTATTGGCAGATACGCAGTATTTT. Translation gives CASSPAGLVLADTQYF. This chain connects TRBV28 to TRBJ2-3; TRBD2 matches at 8 bases. The CDR3 length is 16 residues. Losses at the gene ends were 6 bases for V and 4 bases for J; bases not matched to a gene: 12. The germline CDR1 and CDR2 sequences are MDHEN and SYDVKM.

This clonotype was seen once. The CDR3 coding sequence is TGCGCCAGCTCGAGGGCGGGAGGGCATGAGCAGTACTTC. Protein sequence: CASSRAGGHEQYF. The chain recombines TRBV5-1 with TRBJ2-7; the match to TRBD2 covers 9 bases. V dropped 7 bases and J dropped 7; count of bases not matched to a gene: 9. Germline values: CDR1 SGHRS, CDR2 YFSETQ. The CDR3 contains 13 residues.

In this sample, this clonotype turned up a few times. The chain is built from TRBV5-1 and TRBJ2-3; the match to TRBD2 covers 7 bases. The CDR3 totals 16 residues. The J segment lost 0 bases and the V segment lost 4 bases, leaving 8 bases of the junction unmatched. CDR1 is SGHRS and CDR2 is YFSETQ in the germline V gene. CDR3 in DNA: TGCGCCAGCAGCCGAGGGAGGGTTCACAGCACAGATACGCAGTATTTT. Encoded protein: CASSRGRVHSTDTQYF.

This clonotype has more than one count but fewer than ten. For the CDR3, the DNA is TGTGCCAGCACGTTAGGGGCTACCGGGGAGCTGTTTTTT. It codes for CASTLGATGELFF. The chain joins TRBV12-3 or TRBV12-4 to TRBJ2-2, with D perhaps matching TRBD1 (5 bases). The V end was cut by 7 bases, the J end by 5 bases, with 11 bases between. The CDR3 spans 13 residues.